The clone carrying this T cell receptor (beta chain) was seen a handful of times. What it binds is unknown. The record originates from a study of blood T cells in healthy people across ages. Study summary: Per two T cells, template switching captured roughly one barcoded beta molecule. General study results and limits: Changes in expanded clonotypes were possibly confounded, as the CMV status of donors was unknown. Getting older went along with TCR beta diversity per million T cells dropping roughly linearly.

Germline-derived CDR1 and CDR2 are SQVTM and ANQGSEA. The CDR3 runs to 15 residues. The V gene end was trimmed by 1 base and the J gene end by 7 bases; junction bases not matched to a gene: 11. A second roughly 6 to 12 cycle PCR used barcoded and J-beta primers. Each CDR3 protein gets one entry after TCRdb re-called the 5' RACE reads with MiXCR. Here the sample spans roughly 1,100,000 distinct CDR3 sequences, 20% to 25% being singletons. Caucasian individuals from Russia who were healthy and aged about 6 to 95 acted as donors. This same sample was also taken into another study, of T cells of mothers and their children.

This chain connects TRBV29-1 to TRBJ2-5; 8 bases agree with TRBD1. This TCR came from a girl between 2 and 10 years old in good health. The sequenced material came from blood. The CDR3 protein is CSVEVGAQGAGTQYF. CDR3 coding DNA: TGCAGCGTTGAAGTGGGAGCCCAGGGGGCAGGGACCCAGTACTTC.